This T cell receptor beta chain comes out of a study of blood T cells in healthy people across ages. It was with a sample-barcoded 5' primer and a J-beta primer mix that a second PCR of roughly 7 to 12 cycles was run. From the 5' RACE reads, TCRdb called clonotypes with MiXCR, one entry per CDR3 protein. The sample comprises over 950,000 distinct CDR3 sequences, 30% to 40% of which are singletons, and under 15% rests with the top ten. The sequence was collected from a man younger than 35 in good health. The sample taken for sequencing was blood.

CDR3 loop: CASSESTSGARQYF. Here the CDR3 DNA reads TGTGCCAGCAGTGAATCTACCTCCGGGGCACGGCAGTACTTC. The genes are TRBV2 and TRBJ2-7; D is perhaps TRBD1 or TRBD2 (5 bases each). The length of the CDR3 is 14 residues. Germline V gene sequence: CDR1 SNHLY, CDR2 FYNNEI. V was cut by 2 bases and J by 9 bases, with 17 bases left in between.